These T cell receptor beta chains were read from a single sample in a study of blood T cell repertoires in COVID-19. Only in-frame clones appear in the TCRdb table, and some are missing; sequencing was by immunoSEQ multiplex PCR. The table includes approximately 52,000 clones, about nine tenths detected once. Sequencing input: peripheral blood. These receptors came from a human donor with active COVID-19. The donor label of this sample is uncertain. CDR3s include the opening cysteine and the closing phenylalanine or tryptophan. D genes are given only for firm matches. Size is omitted from some rows. Given values are once, few, many or a class for expanded clones.

J gene: TRBJ1-5
D gene: TRBD1
clone size: .
V gene: TRBV7-9
CDR3 DNA: TGTGCCAGCAGCCCAATTGGACAGGGCTTAAATCAGCCCCAGCATTTT
CDR3 protein: CASSPIGQGLNQPQHF

J gene: TRBJ1-2
D gene: TRBD1
clone size: .
V gene: TRBV5-1
CDR3 DNA: TGCGCCAGCAGCTTAGCCCAAGGGGGCGCGGGTAACTATGGCTACACCTTC
CDR3 protein: CASSLAQGGAGNYGYTF

J gene: TRBJ2-2
D gene: .
clone size: .
V gene: TRBV28
CDR3 DNA: TGTGCCAGCAGTCTCATCTGGCCTAGTTCCACCGGGGAGCTGTTTTTT
CDR3 protein: CASSLIWPSSTGELFF

J gene: TRBJ2-5
D gene: TRBD1
clone size: .
V gene: TRBV28
CDR3 DNA: TGTGCCAGCAGTTCGACAGGGTGGGGGGAGACCCAGTACTTC
CDR3 protein: CASSSTGWGETQYF

J gene: TRBJ2-7
D gene: .
clone size: .
V gene: TRBV28
CDR3 DNA: TGTGCCAGCGGATCCAGACAGGATTCCTACGAGCAGTACTTC
CDR3 protein: CASGSRQDSYEQYF

J gene: TRBJ2-3
D gene: TRBD2
clone size: .
V gene: TRBV5-1
CDR3 DNA: TGCGCCAGCAGCGGCGGACTAGCGGGAAGCACAGATACGCAGTATTTT
CDR3 protein: CASSGGLAGSTDTQYF

J gene: TRBJ1-5
D gene: TRBD1
clone size: .
V gene: TRBV5-5
CDR3 DNA: TGTGCCAGCAGCCCGACCGACAGGGTAACTTTTACCAGCAATCAGCCCCAGCATTTT
CDR3 protein: CASSPTDRVTFTSNQPQHF

J gene: TRBJ2-3
D gene: .
clone size: .
V gene: TRBV10-3
CDR3 DNA: TGTGCCACCAGGGCAGGAAGCACAGATACGCAGTATTTT
CDR3 protein: CATRAGSTDTQYF

J gene: TRBJ2-7
D gene: TRBD1
clone size: once
V gene: TRBV5-4
CDR3 DNA: TGTGCCAGCAGCTTGGCCTCAGGGGGATCCTACGAGCAGTACTTC
CDR3 protein: CASSLASGGSYEQYF

J gene: TRBJ2-3
D gene: .
clone size: .
V gene: TRBV9
CDR3 DNA: TGTGCCAGCAGCGTAGGGAGGGGCACAGATACGCAGTATTTT
CDR3 protein: CASSVGRGTDTQYF

J gene: TRBJ2-7
D gene: .
clone size: few
V gene: TRBV5-6
CDR3 DNA: TGTGCCAGCAGCCCGCGACAGGACTCACGGGAAGAGCAGTACTTC
CDR3 protein: CASSPRQDSREEQYF

J gene: TRBJ1-1
D gene: .
clone size: .
V gene: TRBV19
CDR3 DNA: TGTGCCAGTAGTAACTACGGGAGATCAGAACTGAACACTGAAGCTTTCTTT
CDR3 protein: CASSNYGRSELNTEAFF

J gene: TRBJ2-5
D gene: .
clone size: .
V gene: TRBV20-1
CDR3 DNA: TGCAGTGCTAGTGGGCCTAGTAAGGTGACCCAGTACTTC
CDR3 protein: CSASGPSKVTQYF

J gene: TRBJ1-1
D gene: TRBD1
clone size: .
V gene: TRBV5-1
CDR3 DNA: TGCGCCAGCAGCTTAAACAGGGGGTCGAACACTGAAGCTTTCTTT
CDR3 protein: CASSLNRGSNTEAFF

J gene: TRBJ1-5
D gene: .
clone size: .
V gene: TRBV18
CDR3 DNA: TGTGCCAGCTCACCACTACAGTTCAATCAGCCCCAGCATTTT
CDR3 protein: CASSPLQFNQPQHF

J gene: TRBJ1-2
D gene: .
clone size: .
V gene: TRBV5-8
CDR3 DNA: TGTGCCAGCATTCCCGCAGCGGGTCATAACTATGGCTACACCTTC
CDR3 protein: CASIPAAGHNYGYTF

J gene: TRBJ2-5
D gene: TRBD2
clone size: .
V gene: TRBV5-4
CDR3 DNA: TGTGCCCTTCGGCAGCGGGGGGGCCGGGAGACCCAGTACTTC
CDR3 protein: CALRQRGGRETQYF

J gene: TRBJ2-1
D gene: .
clone size: .
V gene: TRBV27
CDR3 DNA: TGTGCCAGCAGTCCAATTGGGGGCCTTGTTGACAATGAGCAGTTCTTC
CDR3 protein: CASSPIGGLVDNEQFF

J gene: TRBJ1-2
D gene: .
clone size: .
V gene: TRBV27
CDR3 DNA: TGTGCCAGCAGTTTATCAGGCGGTAACTATGGCTACACCTTC
CDR3 protein: CASSLSGGNYGYTF

J gene: TRBJ2-7
D gene: .
clone size: .
V gene: TRBV20-1
CDR3 DNA: TGCAGTGCTAGAAGCGGCCACGAGCAGTACTTC
CDR3 protein: CSARSGHEQYF

J gene: TRBJ1-2
D gene: TRBD1
clone size: .
V gene: TRBV30
CDR3 DNA: TGTGCCTGGGGAAAGGGACAGGGAGGGGGTGGCTACACCTTC
CDR3 protein: CAWGKGQGGGGYTF

J gene: TRBJ2-2
D gene: TRBD2
clone size: .
V gene: TRBV11-3
CDR3 DNA: TGTGCCAGCAGCTCGCCGAACGGACTAGCGTCGAACACCGGGGAGCTGTTTTTT
CDR3 protein: CASSSPNGLASNTGELFF

J gene: TRBJ2-7
D gene: TRBD2
clone size: .
V gene: TRBV27
CDR3 DNA: TGTGCCAGCAGTTGGACTAGCGGCTACGAGCAGTACTTC
CDR3 protein: CASSWTSGYEQYF

J gene: TRBJ1-1
D gene: .
clone size: .
V gene: TRBV30
CDR3 DNA: TGTGCCGGGACGAGGGTGCGCACTGAAGCTTTCTTT
CDR3 protein: CAGTRVRTEAFF

J gene: TRBJ2-3
D gene: TRBD2
clone size: .
V gene: TRBV15
CDR3 DNA: TGTGCCACCAGCAGACTCTTCGGACTAGCGGGAGGGCAAGATACGCAGTATTTT
CDR3 protein: CATSRLFGLAGGQDTQYF

J gene: TRBJ2-3
D gene: TRBD1
clone size: .
V gene: TRBV11-3
CDR3 DNA: TGTGCCAGCAGCTCCCGGACAGGGTCGCGTACAGATACGCAGTATTTT
CDR3 protein: CASSSRTGSRTDTQYF

J gene: TRBJ1-5
D gene: .
clone size: .
V gene: TRBV6-2/TRBV6-3
CDR3 DNA: TGTGCCAGCAGCCCCTATAGCAATCAGCCCCAGCATTTT
CDR3 protein: CASSPYSNQPQHF

J gene: TRBJ1-5
D gene: TRBD1
clone size: .
V gene: TRBV7-6
CDR3 DNA: TGTGCCAGCAGCCCACGGACAGGGGACCAGCCCCAGCATTTT
CDR3 protein: CASSPRTGDQPQHF

J gene: TRBJ2-5
D gene: TRBD1
clone size: .
V gene: TRBV2
CDR3 DNA: TGTGCCAGCAAAAGGGGGCTCCAAGAGACCCAGTACTTC
CDR3 protein: CASKRGLQETQYF

J gene: TRBJ1-2
D gene: TRBD1
clone size: .
V gene: TRBV5-4
CDR3 DNA: TGTGCCAGCAGCTTGGCCGGGACAGGGGAGGTCGGCTACACCTTC
CDR3 protein: CASSLAGTGEVGYTF

J gene: TRBJ1-5
D gene: .
clone size: .
V gene: TRBV6-6
CDR3 DNA: TGTGCCAGCAGGCAGGGGACGAGCAATCAGCCCCAGCATTTT
CDR3 protein: CASRQGTSNQPQHF

J gene: TRBJ2-5
D gene: .
clone size: .
V gene: TRBV24-1
CDR3 DNA: TGTGCCACCAGAGGGGGTGGAGAGACCCAGTACTTC
CDR3 protein: CATRGGGETQYF

J gene: TRBJ2-2
D gene: TRBD2
clone size: .
V gene: TRBV29-1
CDR3 DNA: TGCGGAATAGCGGGAGGCGCGACGAACACCGGGGAGCTGTTTTTT
CDR3 protein: CGIAGGATNTGELFF

J gene: TRBJ2-1
D gene: TRBD2
clone size: .
V gene: TRBV25-1
CDR3 DNA: TGTGCCAGCAGTGAATCGACTAGCGGGGGGCTTTACAATGAGCAGTTCTTC
CDR3 protein: CASSESTSGGLYNEQFF

J gene: TRBJ2-7
D gene: TRBD2
clone size: .
V gene: TRBV5-4
CDR3 DNA: TGTGCCAGCAGCTTCTTAGCGGGAGAGAGCTACGAGCAGTACTTC
CDR3 protein: CASSFLAGESYEQYF

J gene: TRBJ1-1
D gene: .
clone size: .
V gene: TRBV10-3
CDR3 DNA: TGTGCCATCAGTGAGACCAGGGTAGGCAACACTGAAGCTTTCTTT
CDR3 protein: CAISETRVGNTEAFF

J gene: TRBJ1-5
D gene: TRBD1
clone size: .
V gene: TRBV5-1
CDR3 DNA: TGCGCCAGCAGCTTGGAGAGTATTGGACAGGGCAATCAGCCCCAGCATTTT
CDR3 protein: CASSLESIGQGNQPQHF

J gene: TRBJ2-3
D gene: .
clone size: .
V gene: TRBV6-5
CDR3 DNA: TGTGCCAGCAACAGGGGGAGGGCAGATACGCAGTATTTT
CDR3 protein: CASNRGRADTQYF

J gene: TRBJ2-2
D gene: .
clone size: .
V gene: TRBV5-1
CDR3 DNA: TGCGCCAGCAGACAGGGCACCGGGGAGCTGTTTTTT
CDR3 protein: CASRQGTGELFF

J gene: TRBJ1-1
D gene: .
clone size: .
V gene: TRBV19
CDR3 DNA: TGTGCCAGTAGTATCTCCGGACACGACACTGAAGCTTTCTTT
CDR3 protein: CASSISGHDTEAFF